This T cell receptor (beta chain) was documented in a study of blood T cell repertoires in COVID-19. The repertoire was sequenced with immunoSEQ multiplex PCR; TCRdb's copy has only in-frame clones and lacks some. The table includes under 350,000 clones, roughly 89% detected once. V lost 5 bases to trimming and J lost 4 bases; unmatched junction nucleotides: 11. The CDR3 totals 16 residues. Looked up from germline, CDR1 is SGHTA and CDR2 is FQGTGA. Material for sequencing was peripheral blood. The rearrangement joins TRBV7-3 to TRBJ2-3; 8 bases agree with TRBD2. This sequence was found in a woman aged 25 to 39 with COVID-19, enrolled during active disease. The CDR3 reads CASSPYPGGRADTQYF. The CDR3 DNA is TGTGCCAGCAGCCCCTACCCGGGGGGGAGGGCAGATACGCAGTATTTT.